Shown below are 5 T cell receptor beta chains from a single sample sequenced in a study of PD-1 blockade in classical Hodgkin lymphoma. The data were produced by immunoSEQ multiplex PCR, yet TCRdb's version contains in-frame clones alone and is incomplete. The sample has tens of thousands of clones; around three quarters are singletons. Every patient had relapsed following autologous stem cell transplantation, and cohorts differed in brentuximab vedotin exposure. The starting material was peripheral blood mononuclear cells (PBMCs), obtained before the second cycle of nivolumab. The receptors shown here come from a human donor with classical Hodgkin lymphoma.

V is TRBV19 and J is TRBJ2-5; 7 bases line up with TRBD1. The CDR3 is made up of 13 amino acids. Germline lookup yields CDR1 LNHDA and CDR2 SQIVND (reference sequence). V dropped 4 bases and J dropped 5; count of bases not matched to a gene: 4. The CDR3 here is CASSRQGGETQYF. The CDR3 DNA sequence: TGTGCCAGTAGTAGACAGGGTGGGGAGACCCAGTACTTC.

The chain couples TRBV7-9 to TRBJ2-1; 8 positions agree with TRBD2. The CDR3 runs to 15 residues. V dropped 4 bases and J dropped 7; count of bases not matched to a gene: 9. CDR1 is SEHNR and CDR2 is FQNEAQ in the germline V gene (reference sequence). CDR3 nucleotides: TGTGCCAGCAGCTCTCTAGCGGGCACGCAGAATGAGCAGTTCTTC. Protein sequence: CASSSLAGTQNEQFF.

This CDR3 is CSVRTSGRRETQYF. CDR3 in DNA: TGCAGCGTTCGGACTAGCGGGAGAAGAGAGACCCAGTACTTC. This rearrangement joins TRBV29-1 to TRBJ2-5; 13 bases match TRBD2. The germline gives CDR1 SQVTM, CDR2 ANQGSEA. The V gene end was trimmed by 5 bases and the J gene end by 4 bases; junction bases not matched to a gene: 4. The CDR3 is made up of 14 amino acids.

CDR3 nucleotides: TGCAGCGTGGACGTCTGGCGGGAGTCGAGCTCCTACAATGAGCAGTTCTTC. This encodes CSVDVWRESSSYNEQFF. The chain links TRBV29-1 to TRBJ2-1; 7 nucleotides align to TRBD2. This CDR3 is 17 amino acids long. Germline V gene data show CDR1 as SQVTM and CDR2 as ANQGSEA. The ends lost 6 bases at V and 0 bases at J; junction bases unmatched: 14.

The chain employs TRBV6-5 and TRBJ2-7; TRBD2 matches at 13 bases. Unmatched junction bases numbered 2, after V lost 0 bases and J lost 3 bases. This CDR3 contains 16 residues. Looked up from germline, CDR1 is MNHEY and CDR2 is SVGAGI. The CDR3 bases are TGTGCCAGCAGTTACTCGGGGACTAGCGGGGTCTACGAGCAGTACTTC. It codes for CASSYSGTSGVYEQYF.